These 9 T cell receptor beta chains came from one sample sequenced in a study of early T cells in non-severe SARS-CoV-2 infection. TCRdb re-called the 5' RACE reads through MiXCR, storing one row per CDR3 protein. The data show more than 20,000 distinct CDR3 sequences, nearly 4.5% seen once. The source material was whole blood. Every receptor here comes from an adult who was a healthcare worker with PCR-confirmed SARS-CoV-2 infection or an uninfected control (not recorded which).

This clonotype was counted ten times or more. The CDR3 DNA sequence: TGTGCCAGCAGTGAAGCCCAACCGGGACAGGGAGCTGAAGCTTTCTTT. It is translated as CASSEAQPGQGAEAFF. V and J are TRBV2 and TRBJ1-1; 9 bases are a match to TRBD1. This CDR3 has 16 amino acids. Unmatched junction bases numbered 8, after V lost 0 bases and J lost 6 bases. CDR1 and CDR2 (germline): SNHLY, FYNNEI.

This clonotype was detected many times. V usage is TRBV6-2 or TRBV6-3 and J usage is TRBJ2-1, with 7 bases lining up with TRBD2. Losses at the gene ends were 7 bases for V and 6 bases for J; bases not matched to a gene: 9. The CDR3 totals 14 residues. CDR1 and CDR2 (germline): MNHEY, SVGEGT. CDR3 in amino acids: CASTNPGGSNEQFF. CDR3 nucleotide sequence: TGTGCCAGCACCAATCCGGGGGGTTCCAATGAGCAGTTCTTC.

This clonotype was detected ten times or more. V is TRBV3-1 and J is TRBJ1-6, with TRBD1 matching 7 bases. The CDR3 runs 15 residues. Unmatched junction bases numbered 0, after V lost 1 base and J lost 3 bases. CDR1 and CDR2 (germline): LGHDT, YNNKEL (reference sequence). CDR3: CASSQAGGYNSPLHF. The CDR3, as DNA: TGTGCCAGCAGCCAAGCAGGGGGCTATAATTCACCCCTCCACTTT.

This clonotype was detected ten times or more. V and J are TRBV7-9 and TRBJ1-1; no definite D call. CDR3 size: 13 residues. V shed 2 bases and J shed 4 bases, with 8 bases lying between them. In germline, CDR1 is SEHNR, CDR2 FQNEAQ (reference sequence). This chain's CDR3 is CASSLSLVTEAFF. CDR3 coding DNA: TGTGCCAGCAGCTTATCTTTAGTCACTGAAGCTTTCTTT.

This clonotype was counted ten times or more. The chain employs TRBV7-2 and TRBJ1-5, with TRBD1 matching 10 bases. The CDR3 covers 17 residues. The V segment lost 2 bases and the J segment 3 bases; nucleotides outside the gene matches: 7. CDR1 and CDR2 from the germline V gene are SGHTA and FQGNSA. In DNA, the CDR3 is TGTGCCAGCAGCTTATTTGGGACAGGGGCGCCCAATCAGCCCCAGCATTTT. It translates to CASSLFGTGAPNQPQHF.

The chain couples TRBV12-3 or TRBV12-4 to TRBJ2-7; either TRBD1 or TRBD2 may fit D (5 bases each). V lost 5 bases and J 4 bases, leaving 12 bases between the germline ends. The CDR3 runs 13 residues. The CDR3 spells CASSPGTVYEQYF. The DNA of the CDR3 is TGTGCCAGCAGTCCCGGGACCGTTTACGAGCAGTACTTC.

This clonotype has a count of ten or more. The CDR3 loop reads CASRTSGVYEQYF. CDR3 in DNA: TGTGCCAGCAGGACTAGCGGGGTCTACGAGCAGTACTTC. This chain links TRBV28 with TRBJ2-7, with 11 bases matching TRBD2. The CDR3 covers 13 residues. The V gene end was trimmed by 6 bases and the J gene end by 3 bases; junction bases not matched to a gene: 1. The germline V gene has CDR1 MDHEN and CDR2 SYDVKM.

There are many counts of this clonotype. The rearrangement joins TRBV5-1 to TRBJ2-5, with 14 nucleotides matching TRBD2. J was trimmed by 1 base and V by 4 bases; bases with no gene match: 3. The length of the CDR3 is 16 residues. Germline CDR1 SGHRS, CDR2 YFSETQ. CDR3: CASSGGLAGVQETQYF. CDR3 DNA sequence: TGCGCCAGCAGCGGGGGACTAGCGGGGGTCCAAGAGACCCAGTACTTC.

This clonotype has a count of ten or more. The chain links TRBV5-5 to TRBJ2-3; the D gene is possibly TRBD2 (6 bases). CDR3 length: 13 residues. Germline V gives CDR1 SGHKS, CDR2 YYEKEE (reference sequence). Trimming took 2 bases from V and 6 from J, leaving 10 bases between them. Here the CDR3 DNA reads TGTGCCAGCAGCTTAGGAGCGGGTGATACGCAGTATTTT. Its translation is CASSLGAGDTQYF.